The entry below describes one T cell receptor beta chain. The CDR3 covers 14 residues. CDR1 and CDR2 from the germline V gene are SGHVS and FNYEAQ. Trimming cost V 5 bases and J 0 bases, with 10 bases left between them. The Seattle site enrolled patients during active infection and followed them longitudinally. This specimen belongs to a study of blood T cell repertoires in COVID-19. At the level of the study: COVID-19 samples collected from the United States, Italy and Spain covered acute and convalescent phases. PBMCs, B-cell-depleted T cells, or T cells were the source of the cDNA or gDNA that made up the material.

As originally analysed: Estimation of nucleated cell counts was performed using reference gene primer amplification. The table came from immunoSEQ multiplex PCR; TCRdb's copy has only in-frame clones and leaves some out. V and J calls and clone size are those listed in that table; D and trimming were worked out from the DNA. The table shows 150,000 to 200,000 clones, with around 81% occurring only once. The receptor was derived from a woman aged 80 or over with COVID-19, enrolled during active disease. The sample taken for sequencing was peripheral blood. The rearrangement links TRBV7-6 to TRBJ1-2; possibly TRBD1 for D (5 bases). The CDR3 DNA reads TGTGCCAGCAGCCAAATAGGGGCTAACTATGGCTACACCTTC. Translation: CASSQIGANYGYTF.